This TCR beta chain was documented in a study of blood T cells in healthy people across ages. As for the study in general: Capture by template switching was about one barcoded beta molecule per two T cells.

Study results and caveats: It was held that the diversity estimates obtained from one million T cells were underestimates.

Looked up from germline, CDR1 is SGHRS and CDR2 is YFSETQ. V was cut by 4 bases and J by 4 bases, with 17 bases left in between. The CDR3 runs to 15 residues. A second PCR of about 7 to 12 cycles used a sample-barcoded 5' primer and a J-beta primer mix. TCRdb passed the 5' RACE reads through MiXCR, listing each CDR3 protein once. The table shows about 970,000 distinct CDR3 sequences, with 51% occurring only once. A note on this clonotype: As yet, its antigen is unknown.

Total RNA amounts of at least 5.5 micrograms were extracted per sample. The sample taken for sequencing was blood. The V call is TRBV5-1, the J call TRBJ1-2; D might be TRBD1 (6 bases). This clonotype was obtained from a woman between 55 and 75 years old in good health. As DNA, the CDR3 is TGCGCCAGCAGCGCGAGAAACAGGGAGAGCTATGGCTACACCTTC. Its protein product is CASSARNRESYGYTF.